This passage covers 22 T cell receptor beta chains from one sample sequenced in a study of early T cells in non-severe SARS-CoV-2 infection. TCRdb fed the 5' RACE reads into MiXCR, producing one record per CDR3 protein. The sample lists about 64,000 distinct CDR3 sequences, roughly 12% occurring once. Specimen: whole blood, collected at baseline. The receptor source for this set is an adult who was a healthcare worker with PCR-confirmed SARS-CoV-2 infection or an uninfected control (not recorded which).

This chain connects TRBV11-2 to TRBJ2-3, with D possibly being TRBD1 (6 bases). The germline V gene has CDR1 SGHAT and CDR2 FQNNGV. CDR3 size: 15 residues. With 1 base removed from V and 8 bases from J, the gap between germline ends came to 16 bases. CDR3 residues: CASSLGGPTLGTQYF. CDR3 nucleotide sequence: TGTGCCAGCAGCTTAGGGGGGCCCACCCTAGGTACGCAGTATTTT.

This chain links TRBV11-2 with TRBJ2-1; D perhaps matches TRBD2 (6 bases). V lost 8 bases and J lost 6, with 11 bases in between. This CDR3 has 12 amino acids. Germline assignment: CDR1 SGHAT and CDR2 FQNNGV. Here the CDR3 DNA reads TGTGCCAGCCGCAGAGCGGGCAATGAGCAGTTCTTC. Its translation is CASRRAGNEQFF.

This clonotype came up a few times. The chain combines TRBV5-6 with TRBJ1-1; D unclear. Trimming removed 2 bases from V and 4 bases from J, with 9 bases in between. The CDR3 has 13 residues. Germline assignment: CDR1 SGHDT and CDR2 YYEEEE. The CDR3 nucleotides read TGTGCCAGCAGCTTTGGCAGCCTCACTGAAGCTTTCTTT. This sequence encodes CASSFGSLTEAFF. Filled out from reference TRBV5-6 and TRBJ1-1, the complete variable domain reads DAGVTQSPTHLIKTRGQQVTLRCSPKSGHDTVSWYQQALGQGPQFIFQYYEEEERQRGNFPDRFSGHQFPNYSSELNVNALLLGDSALYLCASSFGSLTEAFFGQGTRLTVV.

This clonotype was seen a handful of times. The CDR3 here is CASSGTGSQPQHF. Here the CDR3 DNA reads TGTGCCAGCAGCGGGACAGGGTCTCAGCCCCAGCATTTT. This sequence joins TRBV7-2 and TRBJ1-5; 9 nucleotides match TRBD1. Per the germline V gene, CDR1 is SGHTA and CDR2 is FQGNSA. V shed 5 bases, J shed 6 bases, and the junction held 2 bases outside the gene matches. The CDR3 is 13 residues long.

The chain employs TRBV13 and TRBJ2-2; no reliable D call. This CDR3 has 12 amino acids. V was cut by 1 base and J by 6 bases, with 3 bases left in between. Germline V gives CDR1 PRHDT, CDR2 FYEKMQ (reference sequence). Here the CDR3 DNA reads TGTGCCAGCAGCTTAGCGGCCGGGGAGCTGTTTTTT. Translating it yields CASSLAAGELFF. The whole variable domain, remainder taken from reference TRBV13 and TRBJ2-2, is AAGVIQSPRHLIKEKRETATLKCYPIPRHDTVYWYQQGPGQDPQFLISFYEKMQSDKGSIPDRFSAQQFSDYHSELNMSSLELGDSALYFCASSLAAGELFFGEGSRLTVL.

This clonotype turned up a few times. This chain joins TRBV7-6 and TRBJ2-5, with 7 bases aligning to TRBD1. The CDR3 consists of 14 residues. After removal of 3 bases from V and 2 bases from J, the junction contained 3 bases not matched to a gene. Germline V CDR1 and CDR2: SGHVS, FNYEAQ. DNA for the CDR3: TGTGCCAGCAGCTTCACAGGGGATCAAGAGACCCAGTACTTC. Residues: CASSFTGDQETQYF.

This clonotype was picked up a small number of times. This rearrangement joins TRBV25-1 to TRBJ2-5; D gene ambiguous. Trimming shortened V by 1 base and J by 2 bases, and 14 bases separated the two germline ends. The CDR3 is 16 amino acids. Germline values: CDR1 MGHDK, CDR2 SYGVNS. The CDR3, as DNA: TGTGCCAGCAGTGAATGGGCAGCAACACAACAAGAGACCCAGTACTTC. Amino acid sequence: CASSEWAATQQETQYF.

This clonotype was detected ten times or more. The chain couples TRBV11-2 to TRBJ2-1; 8 positions match TRBD2. The CDR3 consists of 17 residues. From germline, CDR1 is SGHAT and CDR2 FQNNGV. Unmatched junction bases numbered 11, after V lost 4 bases and J lost 3 bases. The CDR3: CASSSPLTGGDYNEQFF. In DNA form, the CDR3 reads TGTGCCAGCAGCTCTCCCCTGACCGGGGGGGACTACAATGAGCAGTTCTTC.

In its sample, this clonotype was seen many times. The rearrangement joins TRBV27 to TRBJ2-1; D not resolved. The germline V and J ends were trimmed by 2 bases and 2 bases, with 10 bases remaining between them. CDR3 length: 15 amino acids. Looked up from germline, CDR1 is MNHEY and CDR2 is SMNVEV (reference sequence). CDR3 bases: TGTGCCAGCAGTTTAAAGGGCGGAGCCTACAATGAGCAGTTCTTC. As protein: CASSLKGGAYNEQFF.

The V gene is TRBV24-1, the J gene TRBJ2-3; D gene uncertain. Germline V gene data show CDR1 as KGHDR and CDR2 as SFDVKD. V lost 4 bases, J lost 2 bases, and 9 bases lay in between. The CDR3 has 14 amino acids. For the CDR3, the DNA is TGTGCCACCAGTGAAGCTCAGATCACAGATACGCAGTATTTT. It yields the protein CATSEAQITDTQYF.

The chain recombines TRBV4-1 with TRBJ2-7; 7 bases map to TRBD2. This CDR3 spans 15 amino acids. The germline V gene encodes CDR1 MGHRA and CDR2 YSYEKL. Unmatched junction bases numbered 9, after V lost 4 bases and J lost 3 bases. CDR3 in amino acids: CASSPGGGRSYEQYF. CDR3 DNA: TGCGCCAGCAGCCCTGGCGGCGGGAGAAGCTACGAGCAGTACTTC.

This clonotype showed up many times. V usage is TRBV20-1 and J usage is TRBJ1-1; the match to TRBD1 covers 7 bases. The J segment lost 1 base and the V segment lost 3 bases, leaving 5 bases of the junction unmatched. CDR1 and CDR2 from the germline V gene are DFQATT and SNEGSKA (reference sequence). The CDR3 contains 14 residues. CDR3 loop: CSASPTGRNTEAFF. CDR3 in DNA: TGCAGTGCTAGCCCGACAGGGAGGAACACTGAAGCTTTCTTT.

The chain combines TRBV12-3 or TRBV12-4 with TRBJ2-3; the match to TRBD2 covers 9 bases. The V and J ends lost 3 bases and 3 bases, in that order; junction bases with no gene match: 13. The CDR3 runs to 18 residues. This CDR3 is CASSLLDWRGGVTDTQYF. The CDR3 DNA sequence: TGTGCCAGCAGTTTGCTTGACTGGCGGGGGGGCGTGACAGATACGCAGTATTTT.

This clonotype has a count of ten or more. The chain joins TRBV14 to TRBJ1-1, with unresolved D. V lost 2 bases to trimming and J lost 1 base, with 11 bases between them. Germline V gene sequence: CDR1 SGHDN, CDR2 FVKESK. The CDR3 is made up of 15 amino acids. In DNA form, the CDR3 reads TGTGCCAGCAGCCAAAGGTCAGGATGGAACACTGAAGCTTTCTTT. Encoded protein: CASSQRSGWNTEAFF.

V and J are TRBV7-2 and TRBJ2-1; TRBD2 matches 11 bases. The CDR3 runs 15 residues. Germline values: CDR1 SGHTA, CDR2 FQGNSA. The ends lost 4 bases at V and 10 bases at J; junction bases unmatched: 9. Here the CDR3 DNA reads TGTGCCAGCAGCTCCCAACTAGCGGGAGCGGGGGAGCAGTTCTTC. It specifies CASSSQLAGAGEQFF.

The chain links TRBV20-1 to TRBJ2-7; TRBD1 is a possible D gene (6 bases). Trimming removed 4 bases from V and 4 bases from J, with 17 bases in between. The length of the CDR3 is 14 residues. Germline lookup yields CDR1 DFQATT and CDR2 SNEGSKA (reference sequence). CDR3: CSANRAGERYEQYF. The DNA of the CDR3 is TGCAGTGCTAATAGGGCAGGGGAGCGGTACGAGCAGTACTTC.

This clonotype was seen only a few times. This rearrangement joins TRBV27 to TRBJ1-5; no clear D gene. The CDR3 extends over 13 amino acids. V lost 2 bases, J lost 4 bases, and 6 bases lay in between. CDR1 is MNHEY, CDR2 SMNVEV, per germline (reference sequence). Written as DNA, the CDR3 is TGTGCCAGCAGTTTAGGGTGGAATCAGCCCCAGCATTTT. This translates into CASSLGWNQPQHF.

This clonotype turned up a few times. This chain uses TRBV7-8 with TRBJ2-3; D may be TRBD2 (5 bases). The V and J ends lost 2 bases and 5 bases respectively, with 20 bases between them. This CDR3 has 17 residues. Germline V gives CDR1 SGHVS, CDR2 FQNEAQ. DNA of the CDR3: TGTGCCAGCAGCTTACCCGCGCTGAGTAGCGACCTAGATACGCAGTATTTT. Its protein product is CASSLPALSSDLDTQYF.

This chain links TRBV29-1 with TRBJ1-1; a weak D match, TRBD1 (5 bases). CDR1 and CDR2 from the germline V gene are SQVTM and ANQGSEA. V was cut by 6 bases and J by 3 bases, with 11 bases left in between. The CDR3 spans 12 residues. CDR3 region: CSVGSGYTEAFF. CDR3 DNA sequence: TGCAGCGTGGGATCAGGGTACACTGAAGCTTTCTTT. Supplemented by reference TRBV29-1 and TRBJ1-1, the full variable domain reads SAVISQKPSRDICQRGTSLTIQCQVDSQVTMMFWYRQQPGQSLTLIATANQGSEATYESGFVIDKFPISRPNLTFSTLTVSNMSPEDSSIYLCSVGSGYTEAFFGQGTRLTVV.

V is TRBV4-3 and J is TRBJ2-7; 7 bases match TRBD2. Germline CDR1 and CDR2: LGHNA and YSLEER. The CDR3 length is 14 residues. Unmatched junction bases numbered 12, after V lost 7 bases and J lost 6 bases. The CDR3 nucleotides read TGCGCCAGCACCTACTCGGTGACTAGCTCCGAGCAGTACTTC. Its protein is CASTYSVTSSEQYF.

The table lists this clonotype with a few counts. The V and J genes are TRBV19 and TRBJ1-2; perhaps TRBD1 as D (5 bases). V was pared by 6 bases and J by 2 bases, with 10 bases between. Germline CDR1 reads LNHDA; CDR2 reads SQIVND (reference sequence). The CDR3 covers 13 residues. CDR3 residues: CASSQGINYGYTF. DNA for the CDR3: TGTGCCAGTAGCCAGGGTATCAACTATGGCTACACCTTC.

This clonotype has only a few counts. The chain is built from TRBV4-2 and TRBJ1-6, with a possible D match to TRBD1 (6 bases). CDR3 length: 15 residues. V dropped 0 bases and J dropped 10 bases, with 13 bases sitting between them. Germline CDR1 LGHNA, CDR2 YNFKEQ. CDR3 protein: CASSQDNTGRSPLHF. CDR3 sequence (DNA): TGTGCCAGCAGCCAAGATAATACAGGGAGGTCACCCCTCCACTTT.